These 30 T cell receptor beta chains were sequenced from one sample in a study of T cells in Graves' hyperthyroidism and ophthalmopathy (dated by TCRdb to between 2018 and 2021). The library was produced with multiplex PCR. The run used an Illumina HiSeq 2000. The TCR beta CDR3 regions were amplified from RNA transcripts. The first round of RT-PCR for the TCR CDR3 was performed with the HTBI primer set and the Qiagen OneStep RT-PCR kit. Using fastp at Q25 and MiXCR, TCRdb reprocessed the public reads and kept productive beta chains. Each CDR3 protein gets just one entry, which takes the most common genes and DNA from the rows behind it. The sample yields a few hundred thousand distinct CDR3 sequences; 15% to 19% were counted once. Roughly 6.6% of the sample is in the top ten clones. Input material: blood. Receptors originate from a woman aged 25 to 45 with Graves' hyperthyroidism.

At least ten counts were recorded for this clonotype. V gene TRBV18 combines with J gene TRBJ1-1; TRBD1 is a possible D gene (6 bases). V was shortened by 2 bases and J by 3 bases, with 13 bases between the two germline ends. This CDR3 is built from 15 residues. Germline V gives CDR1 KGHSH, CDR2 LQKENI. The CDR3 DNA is TGTGCCAGCTCACCAGGCGCAGGGGTGCACACTGAAGCTTTCTTT. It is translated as CASSPGAGVHTEAFF.

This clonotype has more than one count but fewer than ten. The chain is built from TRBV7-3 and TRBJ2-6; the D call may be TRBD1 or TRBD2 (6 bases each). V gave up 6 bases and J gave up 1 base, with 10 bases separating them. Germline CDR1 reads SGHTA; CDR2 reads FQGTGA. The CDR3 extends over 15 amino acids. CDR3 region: CASRQGGSGANVLTF. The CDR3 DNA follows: TGTGCCAGCAGGCAAGGGGGGTCTGGGGCCAACGTCCTGACTTTC.

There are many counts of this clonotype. CDR3 sequence reads: CSVPGTGYSTDTQYF. CDR3 sequence (DNA): TGCAGCGTACCCGGGACTGGATATAGCACAGATACGCAGTATTTT. The rearrangement links TRBV29-1 to TRBJ2-3; D might be TRBD2 (6 bases). The germline V gene encodes CDR1 SQVTM and CDR2 ANQGSEA. The V and J ends lost 6 bases and 0 bases respectively, with 16 bases between them. This CDR3 is 15 amino acids long.

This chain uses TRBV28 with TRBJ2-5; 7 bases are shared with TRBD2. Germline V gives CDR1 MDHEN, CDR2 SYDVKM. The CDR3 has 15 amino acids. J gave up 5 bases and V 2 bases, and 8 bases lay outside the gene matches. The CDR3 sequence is CASSLGGAGVETQYF. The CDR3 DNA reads TGTGCCAGCAGTTTAGGAGGGGCGGGGGTGGAGACCCAGTACTTC.

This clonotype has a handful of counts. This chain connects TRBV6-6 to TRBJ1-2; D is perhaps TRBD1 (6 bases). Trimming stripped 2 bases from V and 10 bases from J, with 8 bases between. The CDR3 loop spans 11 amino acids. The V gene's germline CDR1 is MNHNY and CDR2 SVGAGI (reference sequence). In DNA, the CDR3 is TGTGCCAGCAGTTACGGACAGATCTACACCTTC. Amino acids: CASSYGQIYTF.

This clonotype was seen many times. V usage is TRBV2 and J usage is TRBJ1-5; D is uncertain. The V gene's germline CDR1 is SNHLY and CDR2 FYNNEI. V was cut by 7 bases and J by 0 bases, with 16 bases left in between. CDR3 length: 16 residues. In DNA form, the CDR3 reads TGTGCCAGCACCCCCGACGGGGAATATAGCAATCAGCCCCAGCATTTT. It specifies CASTPDGEYSNQPQHF.

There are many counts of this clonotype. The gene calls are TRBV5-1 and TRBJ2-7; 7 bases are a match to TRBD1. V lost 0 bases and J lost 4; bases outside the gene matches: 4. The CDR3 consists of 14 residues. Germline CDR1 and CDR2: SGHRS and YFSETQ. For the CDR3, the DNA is TGCGCCAGCAGCTTGGTGGAACAGGGGTACGAGCAGTACTTC. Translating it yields CASSLVEQGYEQYF.

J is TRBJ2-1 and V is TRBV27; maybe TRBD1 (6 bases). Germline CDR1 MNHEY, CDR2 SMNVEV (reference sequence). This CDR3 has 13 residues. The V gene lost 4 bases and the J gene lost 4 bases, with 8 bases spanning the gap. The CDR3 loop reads CASSYTGYNEQFF. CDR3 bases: TGTGCCAGCAGTTATACAGGGTACAATGAGCAGTTCTTC.

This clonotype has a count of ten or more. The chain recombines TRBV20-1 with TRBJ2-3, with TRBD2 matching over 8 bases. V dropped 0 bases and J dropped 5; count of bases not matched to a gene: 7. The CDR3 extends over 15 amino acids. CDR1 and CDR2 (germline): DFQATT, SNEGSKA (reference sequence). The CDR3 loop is CSARDLAGGVDTQYF. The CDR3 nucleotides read TGCAGTGCTAGAGATCTGGCGGGAGGAGTAGATACGCAGTATTTT.

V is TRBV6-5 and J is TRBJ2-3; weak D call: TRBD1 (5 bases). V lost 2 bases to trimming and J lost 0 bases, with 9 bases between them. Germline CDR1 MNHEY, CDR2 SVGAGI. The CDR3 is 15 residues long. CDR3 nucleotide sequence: TGTGCCAGCAGTTACCCCCCAGGGAGCACAGATACGCAGTATTTT. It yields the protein CASSYPPGSTDTQYF.

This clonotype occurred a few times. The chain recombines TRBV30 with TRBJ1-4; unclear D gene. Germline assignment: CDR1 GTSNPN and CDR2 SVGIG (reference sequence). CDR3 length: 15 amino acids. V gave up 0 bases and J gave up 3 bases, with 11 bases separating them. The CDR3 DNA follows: TGTGCCTGGAGTGTACCACGGGGAGCTAATGAAAAACTGTTTTTT. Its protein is CAWSVPRGANEKLFF.

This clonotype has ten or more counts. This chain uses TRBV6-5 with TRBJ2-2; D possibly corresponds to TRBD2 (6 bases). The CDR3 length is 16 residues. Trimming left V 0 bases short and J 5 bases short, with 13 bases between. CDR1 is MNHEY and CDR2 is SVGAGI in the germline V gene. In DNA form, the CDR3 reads TGTGCCAGCAGTTACTCGAGGGGTGCGGGAACCGGGGAGCTGTTTTTT. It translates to CASSYSRGAGTGELFF.

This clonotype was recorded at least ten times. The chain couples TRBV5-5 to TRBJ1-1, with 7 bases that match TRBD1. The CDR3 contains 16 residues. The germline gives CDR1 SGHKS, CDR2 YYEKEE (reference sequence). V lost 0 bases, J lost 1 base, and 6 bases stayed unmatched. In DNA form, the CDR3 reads TGTGCCAGCAGCTTGGCCCCGGACAGGAAGAACACTGAAGCTTTCTTT. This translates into CASSLAPDRKNTEAFF.

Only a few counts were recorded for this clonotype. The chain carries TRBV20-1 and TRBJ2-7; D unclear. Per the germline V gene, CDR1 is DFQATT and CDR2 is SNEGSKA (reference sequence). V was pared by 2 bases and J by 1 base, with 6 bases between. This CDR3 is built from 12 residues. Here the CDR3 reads CSARKGSYEQYF. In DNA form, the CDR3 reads TGCAGTGCTAGAAAGGGTTCCTACGAGCAGTACTTC.

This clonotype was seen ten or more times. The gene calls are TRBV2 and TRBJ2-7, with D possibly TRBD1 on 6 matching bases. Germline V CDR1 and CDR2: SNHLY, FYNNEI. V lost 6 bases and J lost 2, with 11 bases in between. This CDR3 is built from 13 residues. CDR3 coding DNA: TGTGCCAGCAGGGGGACACCCCCCTACGAGCAGTACTTC. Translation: CASRGTPPYEQYF.

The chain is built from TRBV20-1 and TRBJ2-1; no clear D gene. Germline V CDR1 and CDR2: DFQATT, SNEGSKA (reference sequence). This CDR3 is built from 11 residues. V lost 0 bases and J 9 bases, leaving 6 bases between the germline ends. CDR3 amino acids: CSARDELEQFF. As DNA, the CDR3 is TGCAGTGCTAGAGATGAGCTTGAGCAGTTCTTC.

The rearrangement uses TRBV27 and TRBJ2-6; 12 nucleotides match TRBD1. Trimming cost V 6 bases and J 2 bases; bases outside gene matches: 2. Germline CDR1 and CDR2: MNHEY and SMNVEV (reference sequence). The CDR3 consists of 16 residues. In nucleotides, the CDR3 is TGTGCCAGCAGGTGGGACAGGGGGCCTGGGGCCAACGTCCTGACTTTC. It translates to CASRWDRGPGANVLTF.

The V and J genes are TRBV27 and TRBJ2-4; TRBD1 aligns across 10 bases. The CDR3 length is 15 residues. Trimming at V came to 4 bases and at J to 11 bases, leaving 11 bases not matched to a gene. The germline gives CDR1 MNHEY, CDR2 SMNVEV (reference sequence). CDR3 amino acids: CASSSVGQGGDFQYF. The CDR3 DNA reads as TGTGCCAGCAGTTCAGTTGGACAGGGGGGGGACTTTCAGTACTTC.

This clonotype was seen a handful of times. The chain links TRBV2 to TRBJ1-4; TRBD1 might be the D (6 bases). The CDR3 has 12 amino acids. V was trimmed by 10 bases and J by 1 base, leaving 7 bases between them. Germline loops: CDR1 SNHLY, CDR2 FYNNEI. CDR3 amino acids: CANRVTNEKLFF. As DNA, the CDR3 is TGTGCCAACAGGGTAACTAATGAAAAACTGTTTTTT.

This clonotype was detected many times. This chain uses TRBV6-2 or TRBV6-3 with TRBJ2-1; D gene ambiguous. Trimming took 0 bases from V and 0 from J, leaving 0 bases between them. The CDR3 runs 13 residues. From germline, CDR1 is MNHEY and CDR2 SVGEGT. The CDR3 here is CASSYSSYNEQFF. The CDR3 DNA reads TGTGCCAGCAGTTACTCCTCCTACAATGAGCAGTTCTTC.

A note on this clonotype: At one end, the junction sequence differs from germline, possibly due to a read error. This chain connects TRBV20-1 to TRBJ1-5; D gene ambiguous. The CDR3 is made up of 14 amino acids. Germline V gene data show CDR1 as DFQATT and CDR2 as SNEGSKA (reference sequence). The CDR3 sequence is CSARGLASNQPQHF. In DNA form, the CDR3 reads TGCAGTGCCAGAGGTCTGGCGAGCAATCAGCCCCAGCATTTT.

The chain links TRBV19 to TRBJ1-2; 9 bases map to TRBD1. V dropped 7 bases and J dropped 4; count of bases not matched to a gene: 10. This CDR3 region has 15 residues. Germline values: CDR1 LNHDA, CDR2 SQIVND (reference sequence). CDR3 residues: CASNTGQGTIYGYTF. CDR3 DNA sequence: TGTGCCAGTAATACTGGACAGGGGACGATCTATGGCTACACCTTC.

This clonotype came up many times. CDR3 in amino acids: CAWGRQFYEQYF. The CDR3 DNA reads as TGTGCCTGGGGAAGACAGTTCTACGAGCAGTACTTC. This chain joins TRBV30 and TRBJ2-7; D possibly corresponds to TRBD1 (5 bases). Germline V lookup: CDR1 GTSNPN, CDR2 SVGIG (reference sequence). V lost 5 bases to trimming and J lost 3 bases, with 11 bases between them. The CDR3 consists of 12 residues.

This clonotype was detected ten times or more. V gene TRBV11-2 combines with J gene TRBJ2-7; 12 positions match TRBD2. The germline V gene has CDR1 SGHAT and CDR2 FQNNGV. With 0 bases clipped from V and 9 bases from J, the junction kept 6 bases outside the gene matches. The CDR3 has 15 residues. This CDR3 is CASSLERLAGDRQYF. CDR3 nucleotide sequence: TGTGCCAGCAGCTTAGAGCGACTAGCGGGAGACCGGCAGTACTTC. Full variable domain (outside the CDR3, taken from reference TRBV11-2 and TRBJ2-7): EAGVAQSPRYKIIEKRQSVAFWCNPISGHATLYWYQQILGQGPKLLIQFQNNGVVDDSQLPKDRFSAERLKGVDSTLKIQPAKLEDSAVYLCASSLERLAGDRQYFGPGTRLTVT.

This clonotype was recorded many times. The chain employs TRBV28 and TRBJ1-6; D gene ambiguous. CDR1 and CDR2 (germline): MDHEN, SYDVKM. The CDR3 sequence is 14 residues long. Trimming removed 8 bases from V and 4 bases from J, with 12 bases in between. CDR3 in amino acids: CASVPVSYNSPLHF. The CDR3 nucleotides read TGTGCCAGCGTCCCGGTCTCGTATAATTCACCCCTCCACTTT.

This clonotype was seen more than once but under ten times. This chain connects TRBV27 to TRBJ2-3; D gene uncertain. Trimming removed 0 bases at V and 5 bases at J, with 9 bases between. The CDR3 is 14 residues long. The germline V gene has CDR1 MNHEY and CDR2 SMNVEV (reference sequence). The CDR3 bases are TGTGCCAGCAGTTTATCCCGAAGGTTAGATACGCAGTATTTT. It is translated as CASSLSRRLDTQYF.

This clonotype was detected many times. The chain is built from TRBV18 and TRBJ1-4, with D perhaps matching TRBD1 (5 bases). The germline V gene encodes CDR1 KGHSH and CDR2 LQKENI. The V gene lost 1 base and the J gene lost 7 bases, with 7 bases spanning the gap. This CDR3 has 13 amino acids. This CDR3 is CASSPQTAEKLFF. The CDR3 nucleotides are TGTGCCAGCTCACCACAGACAGCTGAAAAACTGTTTTTT.

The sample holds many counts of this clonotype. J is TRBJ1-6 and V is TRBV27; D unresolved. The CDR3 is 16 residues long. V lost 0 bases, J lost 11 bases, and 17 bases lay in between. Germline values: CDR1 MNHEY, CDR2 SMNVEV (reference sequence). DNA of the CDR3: TGTGCCAGCAGTTTATCCGCAGACGACCTAGGTGCACCCCTCCACTTT. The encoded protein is CASSLSADDLGAPLHF.

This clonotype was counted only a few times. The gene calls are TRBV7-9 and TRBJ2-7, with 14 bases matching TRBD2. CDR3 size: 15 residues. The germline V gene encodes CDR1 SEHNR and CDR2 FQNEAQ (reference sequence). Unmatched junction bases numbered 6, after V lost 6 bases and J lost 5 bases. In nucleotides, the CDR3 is TGTGCCAGCAGAACTGGACTAGCGGGAGGTAACGAGCAGTACTTC. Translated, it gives CASRTGLAGGNEQYF.

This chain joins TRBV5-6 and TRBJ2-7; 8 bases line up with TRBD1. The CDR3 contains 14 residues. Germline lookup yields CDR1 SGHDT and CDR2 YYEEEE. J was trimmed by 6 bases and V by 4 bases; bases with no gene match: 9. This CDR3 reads CASSLRTGSGEQYF. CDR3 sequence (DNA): TGTGCCAGCAGCCTCCGGACAGGGAGTGGCGAGCAGTACTTC.